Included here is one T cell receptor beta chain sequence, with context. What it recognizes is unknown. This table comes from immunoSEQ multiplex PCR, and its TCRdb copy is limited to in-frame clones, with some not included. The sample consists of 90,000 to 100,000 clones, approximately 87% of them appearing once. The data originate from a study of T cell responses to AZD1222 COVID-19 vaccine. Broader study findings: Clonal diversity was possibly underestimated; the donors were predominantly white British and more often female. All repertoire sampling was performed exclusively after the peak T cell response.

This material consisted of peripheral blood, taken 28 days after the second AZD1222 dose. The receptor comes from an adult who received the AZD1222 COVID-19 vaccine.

The CDR3, as DNA: TGTGCCAGCAGCAAAGAGGGGCTAGCGGGAGGTGCTGGTGGGGCCAACGTCCTGACTTTC. Residues: CASSKEGLAGGAGGANVLTF. This chain connects TRBV21-1 to TRBJ2-6; TRBD2 was called by the table and not checked on the DNA. TRBV21-1 is a listed pseudogene. The length of the CDR3 is 20 residues.